This T cell receptor beta chain is drawn from a study of T cells in Graves' hyperthyroidism and ophthalmopathy. Turning to the study itself: Peripheral blood sampling occurred at initial diagnosis, before any treatment.

The source material, RNA transcripts, was used to amplify TCR beta CDR3 regions. First-round RT-PCR targeting the TCR CDR3 was performed with the HTBI primer set. One entry per CDR3 protein, called by TCRdb with MiXCR from the multiplex PCR reads. The sample has over 350,000 distinct CDR3 sequences; 11% to 15% are singletons. This clonotype was detected ten times or more. The specimen sequenced was blood. The clonotype was recovered from a man in his fifties or sixties with Graves' ophthalmopathy.

CDR3 protein: CAWSDGGNNQPQHF. CDR3 DNA: TGTGCCTGGAGCGACGGTGGGAACAATCAGCCCCAGCATTTT. V and J are TRBV30 and TRBJ1-5; D unclear. The CDR3 loop spans 14 amino acids. V was cut by 3 bases and J by 3 bases, with 12 bases left in between. Germline CDR1 is GTSNPN and CDR2 is SVGIG (reference sequence).